A single sample is the source of the 10 T cell receptor beta chains below, sequenced in a study of shared clonotypes between healthy human individuals (dated by TCRdb to about 2020). Libraries were constructed by the immunoSEQ multiplex PCR assay. TCRdb carries this immuneACCESS record with in-frame sequences only. Its versions omit some clonotypes, under half of them owing to an unresolved V gene in the studies checked, with the rest unexplained. The sample yields 1,400,000 or so clones; 98% to 99% were counted once. The top ten clonotypes cover over 0.3% of the sample. The sequencing input was naive CD4+ T cells sorted from blood. The sample's cell subset or site label, decoded: CD45RA+ positively selected. These receptors were obtained from a man aged 25-45 years in good health.

V is TRBV5-5 and J is TRBJ1-2; 7 bases map to TRBD1. The germline V gene encodes CDR1 SGHKS and CDR2 YYEKEE (reference sequence). The CDR3 is 13 amino acids. V dropped 4 bases and J dropped 7; count of bases not matched to a gene: 7. Here the CDR3 DNA reads TGTGCCAGCAGCACCAGACAGGGCTCTGGCTACACCTTC. It yields the protein CASSTRQGSGYTF.

Details on this clone: Other DNA sequences from this sample encode an identical CDR3 as well. CDR3 coding DNA: TGTGCCAGCAGCTTGGACAGATATCAGCCCCAGCATTTT. Its translation: CASSLDRYQPQHF. The chain is built from TRBV11-2 and TRBJ1-5, with D maybe TRBD1 (6 bases). Per germline, CDR1 SGHAT and CDR2 FQNNGV. V was trimmed by 3 bases and J by 5 bases, leaving 8 bases between them. The CDR3 spans 13 residues.

The genes are TRBV28 and TRBJ2-2, with 7 bases matching TRBD1. Trimming at V came to 5 bases and at J to 0 bases, leaving 12 bases not matched to a gene. This CDR3 spans 18 amino acids. Germline V lookup: CDR1 MDHEN, CDR2 SYDVKM. The CDR3 nucleotides are TGTGCCAGCAGTCGCGAGTTCCCGGGACAGACGAACACCGGGGAGCTGTTTTTT. Its protein is CASSREFPGQTNTGELFF.

The rearrangement links TRBV7-9 to TRBJ2-1, with TRBD2 identical over 9 bases. Trimming took 7 bases from V and 3 from J; bases not matched to a gene: 7. This CDR3 spans 15 amino acids. Germline V gives CDR1 SEHNR, CDR2 FQNEAQ (reference sequence). CDR3 sequence (DNA): TGTGCCAGCACCCTTAGCGGGAGTGTCTACAATGAGCAGTTCTTC. It is translated as CASTLSGSVYNEQFF. The full variable domain, completed using reference TRBV7-9 and TRBJ2-1, is DTGVSQNPRHKITKRGQNVTFRCDPISEHNRLYWYRQTLGQGPEFLTYFQNEAQLEKSRLLSDRFSAERPKGSFSTLEIQRTEQGDSAMYLCASTLSGSVYNEQFFGPGTRLTVL.

This clone was observed a few times. This chain joins TRBV6-5 and TRBJ2-7; TRBD1 might be the D (5 bases). Germline CDR1 is MNHEY and CDR2 is SVGAGI. This CDR3 spans 15 amino acids. Deletions cut 2 bases from V and 2 bases from J, with 13 bases between. CDR3 bases: TGTGCCAGCAGTTACCAGAGGACATTCCCCTACGAGCAGTACTTC. It is translated as CASSYQRTFPYEQYF.

The V call is TRBV10-1, the J call TRBJ2-1, with TRBD2 matching over 10 bases. This CDR3 has 17 amino acids. Per germline, CDR1 WNHNN and CDR2 SYGVQD (reference sequence). The V segment lost 2 bases and the J segment 9 bases; nucleotides outside the gene matches: 13. CDR3 protein: CASSESKSGRASSEQFF. The DNA for the CDR3 is TGCGCCAGCAGTGAGAGTAAGAGCGGGAGGGCCTCGAGTGAGCAGTTCTTC.

V is TRBV7-9 and J is TRBJ2-5; D unclear. Germline-derived CDR1 and CDR2 are SEHNR and FQNEAQ (reference sequence). The CDR3 has 11 residues. The V end was cut by 10 bases, the J end by 3 bases, with 9 bases between. CDR3 region: CAIYLEETQYF. DNA of the CDR3: TGTGCCATCTACCTGGAAGAGACCCAGTACTTC.

The chain joins TRBV7-9 to TRBJ1-1; TRBD1 aligns across 8 bases. V lost 7 bases to trimming and J lost 2 bases; unmatched junction nucleotides: 6. The CDR3 totals 14 residues. Germline CDR1 reads SEHNR; CDR2 reads FQNEAQ (reference sequence). The CDR3 coding sequence is TGTGCCAGCAATTACAGGGGGGAAAACACTGAAGCTTTCTTT. Translated: CASNYRGENTEAFF. Based on the CDR3 plus reference TRBV7-9 and TRBJ1-1, the full variable domain is DTGVSQNPRHKITKRGQNVTFRCDPISEHNRLYWYRQTLGQGPEFLTYFQNEAQLEKSRLLSDRFSAERPKGSFSTLEIQRTEQGDSAMYLCASNYRGENTEAFFGQGTRLTVV.

The rearrangement uses TRBV6-1 and TRBJ2-5; 7 nucleotides match TRBD1. This CDR3 is built from 15 residues. Germline V gene sequence: CDR1 MNHNS, CDR2 SASEGT. After removal of 6 bases from V and 1 base from J, the junction contained 8 bases not matched to a gene. The CDR3 reads CASRETGRSQETQYF. The CDR3 nucleotides are TGTGCCAGCAGGGAGACAGGGCGGTCCCAAGAGACCCAGTACTTC.

The sample holds one count of this clone. V and J are TRBV28 and TRBJ2-7; D not resolved. The germline CDR1 and CDR2 sequences are MDHEN and SYDVKM. This CDR3 comprises 13 residues. V shed 5 bases and J shed 3 bases, with 11 bases lying between them. CDR3: CASSRTVNYEQYF. Written as DNA, the CDR3 is TGTGCCAGCAGTCGGACGGTGAACTACGAGCAGTACTTC.